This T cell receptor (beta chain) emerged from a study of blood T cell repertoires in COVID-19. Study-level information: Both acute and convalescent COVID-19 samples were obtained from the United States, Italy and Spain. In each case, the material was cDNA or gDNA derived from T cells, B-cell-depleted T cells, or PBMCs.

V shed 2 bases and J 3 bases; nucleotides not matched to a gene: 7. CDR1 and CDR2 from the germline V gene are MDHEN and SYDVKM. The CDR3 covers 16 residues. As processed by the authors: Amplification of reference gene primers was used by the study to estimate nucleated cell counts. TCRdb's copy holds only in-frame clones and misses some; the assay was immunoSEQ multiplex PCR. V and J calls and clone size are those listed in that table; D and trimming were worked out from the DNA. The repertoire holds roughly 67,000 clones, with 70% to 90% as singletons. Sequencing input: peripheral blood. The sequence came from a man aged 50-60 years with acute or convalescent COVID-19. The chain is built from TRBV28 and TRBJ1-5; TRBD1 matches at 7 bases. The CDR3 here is CASSLPDRVHNQPQHF. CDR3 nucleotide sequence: TGTGCCAGCAGTTTACCTGACAGGGTTCACAATCAGCCCCAGCATTTT. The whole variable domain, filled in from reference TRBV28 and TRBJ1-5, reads DVKVTQSSRYLVKRTGEKVFLECVQDMDHENMFWYRQDPGLGLRLIYFSYDVKMKEKGDIPEGYSVSREKKERFSLILESASTNQTSMYLCASSLPDRVHNQPQHFGDGTRLSIL.